The clone carrying this TCR beta chain turned up a few times. Time point indicated: pre-sensitization, week 0. Stated treatment: therapeutic diphenylcyclopropenone sensitization with weekly scalp DPC. Ahead of each patch test application, blood was drawn. Donors were 18 to 70-year-old alopecia patients suitable for DPC. Germline V lookup: CDR1 MDHEN, CDR2 SYDVKM. V was cut by 3 bases and J by 5 bases, with 7 bases left in between. The CDR3 sequence is 12 residues long. This sample is part of a study of human T cells and chemical hapten exposure. TCRdb processed the RACE reads anew with MiXCR; each CDR3 protein has one entry. The sample carries roughly 250,000 distinct CDR3 sequences, 7.5% to 10% recorded once.

The chain joins TRBV28 to TRBJ1-2; no clear D gene. Sequencing used whole blood, obtained in connection with sensitization to the hapten diphenylcyclopropenone (DPC). The receptor comes from a woman in her thirties or forties with alopecia areata. Some clones in this sample may be carry-over from other donors' samples. The CDR3 protein is CASSFPRYGYTF. The CDR3 coding sequence is TGTGCCAGCAGTTTCCCCAGATATGGCTACACCTTC.